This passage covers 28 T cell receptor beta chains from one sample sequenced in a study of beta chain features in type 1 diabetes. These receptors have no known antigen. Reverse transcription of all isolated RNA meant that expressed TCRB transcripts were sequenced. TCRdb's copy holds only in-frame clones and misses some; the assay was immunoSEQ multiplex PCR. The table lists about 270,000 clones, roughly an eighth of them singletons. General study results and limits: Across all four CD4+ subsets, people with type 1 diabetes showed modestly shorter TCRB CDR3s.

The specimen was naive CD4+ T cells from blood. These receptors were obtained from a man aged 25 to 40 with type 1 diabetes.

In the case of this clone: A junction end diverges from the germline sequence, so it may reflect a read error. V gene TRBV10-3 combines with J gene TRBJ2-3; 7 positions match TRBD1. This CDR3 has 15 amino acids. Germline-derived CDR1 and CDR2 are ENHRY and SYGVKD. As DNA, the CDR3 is TGTACCATCAGTGAGCGCCGGACAGGCCCAGATACGCAGTATTTT. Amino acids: CTISERRTGPDTQYF.

CDR3 in DNA: TGTGCCAGCAGCTATACGGGACAGGGGAACACTGAAGCTTTCTTT. Protein product: CASSYTGQGNTEAFF. The chain employs TRBV27 and TRBJ1-1, with 9 bases identical to TRBD1. From germline, CDR1 is MNHEY and CDR2 SMNVEV (reference sequence). The CDR3 spans 15 residues. The V gene end was trimmed by 6 bases and the J gene end by 1 base; junction bases not matched to a gene: 6.

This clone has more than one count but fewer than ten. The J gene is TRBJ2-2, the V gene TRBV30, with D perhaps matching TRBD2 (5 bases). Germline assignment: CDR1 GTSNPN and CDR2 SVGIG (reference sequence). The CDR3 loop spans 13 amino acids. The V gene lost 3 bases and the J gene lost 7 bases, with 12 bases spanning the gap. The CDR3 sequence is CAWRGPGNGELFF. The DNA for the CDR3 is TGTGCCTGGAGAGGCCCGGGGAACGGGGAGCTGTTTTTT.

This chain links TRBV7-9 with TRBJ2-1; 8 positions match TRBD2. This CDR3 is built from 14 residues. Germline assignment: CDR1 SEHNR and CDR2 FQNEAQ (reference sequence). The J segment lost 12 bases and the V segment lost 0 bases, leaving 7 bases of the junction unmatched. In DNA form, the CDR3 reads TGTGCCAGCAGCTTAGCGCGTGGTCTAGCGGGGCAGTTCTTC. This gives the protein CASSLARGLAGQFF.

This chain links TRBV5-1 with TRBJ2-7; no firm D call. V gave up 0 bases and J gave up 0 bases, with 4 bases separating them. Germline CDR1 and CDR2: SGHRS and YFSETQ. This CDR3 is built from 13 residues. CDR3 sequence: CASSLEASYEQYF. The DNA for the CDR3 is TGCGCCAGCAGCTTGGAAGCCTCCTACGAGCAGTACTTC.

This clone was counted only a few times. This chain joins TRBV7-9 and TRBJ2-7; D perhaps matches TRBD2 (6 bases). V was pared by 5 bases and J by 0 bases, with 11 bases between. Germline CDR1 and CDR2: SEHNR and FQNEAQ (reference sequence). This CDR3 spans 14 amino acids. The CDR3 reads CASSTLGGSYEQYF. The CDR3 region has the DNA TGTGCCAGCAGCACCCTCGGGGGCTCCTACGAGCAGTACTTC.

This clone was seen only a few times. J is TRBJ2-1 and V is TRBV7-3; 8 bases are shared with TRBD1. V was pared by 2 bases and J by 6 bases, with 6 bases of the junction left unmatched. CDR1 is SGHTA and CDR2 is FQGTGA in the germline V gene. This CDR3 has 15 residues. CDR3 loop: CASSLRQGSGNEQFF. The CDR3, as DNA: TGTGCCAGCAGCTTACGACAGGGGTCTGGCAATGAGCAGTTCTTC.

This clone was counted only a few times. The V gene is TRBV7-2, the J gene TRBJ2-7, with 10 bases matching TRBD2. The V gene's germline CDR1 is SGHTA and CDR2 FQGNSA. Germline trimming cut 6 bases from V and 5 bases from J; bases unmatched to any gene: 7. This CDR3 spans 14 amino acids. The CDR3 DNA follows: TGTGCCAGCAGACCAACTAGCGGGAATAACGAGCAGTACTTC. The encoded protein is CASRPTSGNNEQYF.

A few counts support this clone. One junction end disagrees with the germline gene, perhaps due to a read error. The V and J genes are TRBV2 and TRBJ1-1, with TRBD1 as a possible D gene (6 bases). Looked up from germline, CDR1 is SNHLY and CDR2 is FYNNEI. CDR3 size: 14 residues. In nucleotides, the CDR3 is TGTGCCACCAGTAGCACAGGGAGGAACACTGAAGCTTTCTTT. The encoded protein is CATSSTGRNTEAFF.

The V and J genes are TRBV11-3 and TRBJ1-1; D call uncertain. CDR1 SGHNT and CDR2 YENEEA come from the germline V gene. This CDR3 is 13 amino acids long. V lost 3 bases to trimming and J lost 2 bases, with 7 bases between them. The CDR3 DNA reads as TGTGCCAGCAGCTTTACACCTAACACTGAAGCTTTCTTT. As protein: CASSFTPNTEAFF. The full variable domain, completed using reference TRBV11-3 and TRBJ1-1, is EAGVVQSPRYKIIEKKQPVAFWCNPISGHNTLYWYLQNLGQGPELLIRYENEEAVDDSQLPKDRFSAERLKGVDSTLKIQPAELGDSAVYLCASSFTPNTEAFFGQGTRLTVV.

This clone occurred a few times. In nucleotides, the CDR3 is TGTGCCAGCAGGGCGGGGTACTCGACGGGCGAGCAGTACTTC. Its translation is CASRAGYSTGEQYF. The rearrangement joins TRBV2 to TRBJ2-7, with D maybe TRBD2 (6 bases). The CDR3 is 14 residues long. Looked up from germline, CDR1 is SNHLY and CDR2 is FYNNEI. V lost 6 bases to trimming and J lost 6 bases, with 18 bases between them.

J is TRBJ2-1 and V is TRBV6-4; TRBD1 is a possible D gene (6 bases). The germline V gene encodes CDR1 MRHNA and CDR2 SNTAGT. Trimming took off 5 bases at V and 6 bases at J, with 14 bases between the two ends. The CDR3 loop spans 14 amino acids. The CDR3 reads CASSLQGLSNEQFF. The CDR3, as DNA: TGTGCCAGCAGTCTCCAGGGGTTGAGCAATGAGCAGTTCTTC.

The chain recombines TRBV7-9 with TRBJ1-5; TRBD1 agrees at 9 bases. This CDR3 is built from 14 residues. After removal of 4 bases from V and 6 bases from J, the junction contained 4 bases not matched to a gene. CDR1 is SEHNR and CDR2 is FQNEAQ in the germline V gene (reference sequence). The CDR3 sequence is CASSWTGDSQPQHF. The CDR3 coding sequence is TGTGCCAGCAGCTGGACAGGGGACAGTCAGCCCCAGCATTTT.

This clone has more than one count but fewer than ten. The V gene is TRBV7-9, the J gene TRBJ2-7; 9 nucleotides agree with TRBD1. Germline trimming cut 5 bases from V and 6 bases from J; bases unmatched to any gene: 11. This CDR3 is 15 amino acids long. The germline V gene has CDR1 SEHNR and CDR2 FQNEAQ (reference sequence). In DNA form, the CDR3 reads TGTGCCAGCAGCGTTGGCGGGGACAGGGCCAGCGAGCAGTACTTC. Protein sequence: CASSVGGDRASEQYF. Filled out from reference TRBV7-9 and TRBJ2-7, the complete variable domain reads DTGVSQNPRHKITKRGQNVTFRCDPISEHNRLYWYRQTLGQGPEFLTYFQNEAQLEKSRLLSDRFSAERPKGSFSTLEIQRTEQGDSAMYLCASSVGGDRASEQYFGPGTRLTVT.

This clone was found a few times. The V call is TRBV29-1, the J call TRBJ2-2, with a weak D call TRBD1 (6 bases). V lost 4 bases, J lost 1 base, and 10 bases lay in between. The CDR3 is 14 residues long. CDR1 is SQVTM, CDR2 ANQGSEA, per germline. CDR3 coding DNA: TGCAGCGTTGGAACAGGGAGGAACACCGGGGAGCTGTTTTTT. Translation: CSVGTGRNTGELFF.

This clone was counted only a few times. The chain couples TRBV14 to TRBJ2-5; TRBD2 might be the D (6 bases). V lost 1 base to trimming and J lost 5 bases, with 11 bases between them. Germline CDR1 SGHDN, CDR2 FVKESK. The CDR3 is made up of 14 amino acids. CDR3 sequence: CASSQAGSGETQYF. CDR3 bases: TGTGCCAGCAGCCAAGCCGGGAGTGGTGAGACCCAGTACTTC.

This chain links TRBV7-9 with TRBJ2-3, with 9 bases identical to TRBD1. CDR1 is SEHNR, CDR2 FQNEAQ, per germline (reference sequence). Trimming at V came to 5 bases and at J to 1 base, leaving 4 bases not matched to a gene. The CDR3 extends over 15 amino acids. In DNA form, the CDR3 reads TGTGCCAGCAGCACAGACAGGGGGGGCACAGATACGCAGTATTTT. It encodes CASSTDRGGTDTQYF.

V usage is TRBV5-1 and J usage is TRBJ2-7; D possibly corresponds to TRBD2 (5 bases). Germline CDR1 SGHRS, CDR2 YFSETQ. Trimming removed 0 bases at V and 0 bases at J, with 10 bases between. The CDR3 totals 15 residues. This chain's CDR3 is CASSLGGSSSYEQYF. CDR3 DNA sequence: TGCGCCAGCAGCTTGGGAGGGTCAAGCTCCTACGAGCAGTACTTC.

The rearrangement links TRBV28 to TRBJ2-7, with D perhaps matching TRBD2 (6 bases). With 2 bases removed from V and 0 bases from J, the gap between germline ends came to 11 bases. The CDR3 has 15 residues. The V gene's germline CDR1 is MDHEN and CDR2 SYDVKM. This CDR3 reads CASSLRGTPSYEQYF. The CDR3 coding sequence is TGTGCCAGCAGTTTACGTGGGACTCCCTCCTACGAGCAGTACTTC.

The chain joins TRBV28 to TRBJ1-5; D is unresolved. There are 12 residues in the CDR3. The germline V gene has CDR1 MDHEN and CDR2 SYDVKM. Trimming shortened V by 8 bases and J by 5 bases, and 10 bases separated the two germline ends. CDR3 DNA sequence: TGTGCCAGCGAAGCGAACCATCAGCCCCAGCATTTT. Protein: CASEANHQPQHF.

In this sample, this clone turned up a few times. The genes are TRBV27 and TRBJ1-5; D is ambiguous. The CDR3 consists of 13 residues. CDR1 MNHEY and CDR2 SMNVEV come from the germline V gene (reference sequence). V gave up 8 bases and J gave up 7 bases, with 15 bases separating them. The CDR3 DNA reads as TGTGCCAGCGGACTGGGGTCGAACCAGCCCCAGCATTTT. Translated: CASGLGSNQPQHF.

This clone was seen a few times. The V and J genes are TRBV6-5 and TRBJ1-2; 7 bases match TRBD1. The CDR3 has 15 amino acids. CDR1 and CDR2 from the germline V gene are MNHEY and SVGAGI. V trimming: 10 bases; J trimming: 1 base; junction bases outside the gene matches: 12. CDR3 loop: CAIGTAYTNNYGYTF. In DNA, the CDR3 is TGTGCCATAGGGACAGCCTACACCAATAACTATGGCTACACCTTC.

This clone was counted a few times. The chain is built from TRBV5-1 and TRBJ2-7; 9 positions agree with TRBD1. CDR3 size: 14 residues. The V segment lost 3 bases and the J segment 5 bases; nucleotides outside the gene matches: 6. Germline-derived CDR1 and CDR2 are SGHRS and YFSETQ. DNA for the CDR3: TGCGCCAGCAGCTCGATCGGGACAGGGAACGAGCAGTACTTC. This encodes CASSSIGTGNEQYF.

The CDR3 loop is CASSMGGTEAFF. CDR3 in DNA: TGTGCCAGTAGTATGGGGGGGACTGAAGCTTTCTTT. The chain combines TRBV19 with TRBJ1-1; possibly TRBD1 for D (5 bases). V was clipped by 3 bases and J by 5 bases, with 7 bases between them. Germline V gene sequence: CDR1 LNHDA, CDR2 SQIVND (reference sequence). This CDR3 comprises 12 residues.

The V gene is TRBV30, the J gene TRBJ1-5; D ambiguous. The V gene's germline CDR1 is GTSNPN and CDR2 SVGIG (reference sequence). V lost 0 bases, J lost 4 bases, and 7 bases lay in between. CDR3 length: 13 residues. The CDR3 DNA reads TGTGCCTGGAGTGTATTGGCTAATCAGCCCCAGCATTTT. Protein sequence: CAWSVLANQPQHF.

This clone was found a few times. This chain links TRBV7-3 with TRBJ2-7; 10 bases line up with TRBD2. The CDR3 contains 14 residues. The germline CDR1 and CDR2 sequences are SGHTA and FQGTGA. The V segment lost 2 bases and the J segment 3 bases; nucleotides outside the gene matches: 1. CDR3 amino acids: CASSLSSGSYEQYF. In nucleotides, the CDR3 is TGTGCCAGCAGCTTATCTAGCGGGAGCTACGAGCAGTACTTC.

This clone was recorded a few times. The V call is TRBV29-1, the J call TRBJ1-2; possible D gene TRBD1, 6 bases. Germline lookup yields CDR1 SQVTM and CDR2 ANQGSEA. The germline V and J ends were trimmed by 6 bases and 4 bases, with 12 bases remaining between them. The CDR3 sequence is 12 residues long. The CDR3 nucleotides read TGCAGCGTAGCGGAAGGGGGCTATGGCTACACCTTC. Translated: CSVAEGGYGYTF. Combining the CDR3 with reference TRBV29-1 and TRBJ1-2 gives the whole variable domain SAVISQKPSRDICQRGTSLTIQCQVDSQVTMMFWYRQQPGQSLTLIATANQGSEATYESGFVIDKFPISRPNLTFSTLTVSNMSPEDSSIYLCSVAEGGYGYTFGSGTRLTVV.

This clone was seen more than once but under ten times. CDR3 loop: CASSPAGNYGYTF. The CDR3 region has the DNA TGTGCCAGCAGCCCCGCAGGGAACTATGGCTACACCTTC. The chain couples TRBV11-2 to TRBJ1-2; D perhaps matches TRBD1 (5 bases). The germline V and J ends were trimmed by 5 bases and 2 bases, with 9 bases remaining between them. The CDR3 runs 13 residues. The germline V gene has CDR1 SGHAT and CDR2 FQNNGV.